The 2 T cell receptor beta chains reported below all come from one sample, sequenced in a study of T cells after yellow fever vaccination. TCRdb ran MiXCR on the 5' RACE reads and lists one entry per CDR3 protein. The sample includes hundreds of thousands of distinct CDR3 sequences, over 15% of them seen just once. Sequencing used PBMCs, obtained before the yellow fever booster vaccination. The receptor set was obtained from a man younger than 30 who received the YFV17D yellow fever vaccine.

This clonotype was counted a few times. The chain has TRBV9 and TRBJ2-2, with unresolved D. This CDR3 is built from 13 residues. V lost 4 bases and J lost 1, with 5 bases in between. Germline lookup yields CDR1 SGDLS and CDR2 YYNGEE. The CDR3 sequence is CASSQRNTGELFF. The CDR3 DNA reads as TGTGCCAGCAGCCAGCGGAACACCGGGGAGCTGTTTTTT.

The chain employs TRBV5-1 and TRBJ1-1; D is perhaps TRBD1 (5 bases). This CDR3 comprises 14 residues. Trimming took 3 bases from V and 2 from J, leaving 11 bases between them. Germline CDR1 and CDR2: SGHRS and YFSETQ. CDR3 amino acids: CASSWRDHNTEAFF. In DNA form, the CDR3 reads TGCGCCAGCAGCTGGCGGGACCATAACACTGAAGCTTTCTTT.